This T cell receptor beta chain originates from a study of blood T cell repertoires in COVID-19 (dated by TCRdb to 2020 to 2022). At the level of the whole study: Collaborator samples came from the United States, Italy and Spain and covered acute and convalescent phases of COVID-19. The material from the prospective study consisted of cDNA or gDNA derived from T cells, B-cell-depleted T cells, or PBMCs. Subjects who had been exposed to COVID-19, were actively infected with it, or had recovered from it provided the deeply sampled blood TCRbeta repertoires that made up the dataset. A freely available public database, intended as a resource for researchers studying the immune response to SARS-CoV-2, is where the repertoires were released. Samples were obtained from the ongoing ImmuneRACE study (first 160 participants) and from about 1,300 subjects provided by 6 global collaborators. The sample metadata nearly always contained a de-identified subject ID, COVID-19 status, age in years and sex. HLA class I and class II types, where available, came from metadata supplied by the sample provider rather than from assay-based typing.

Collaborating institutions collected whole blood in K2EDTA tubes following their own protocols. For TCRbeta analysis, collaborator samples were shipped as frozen whole blood, as isolated PBMCs, or as DNA extracted from either sample type. TCRbeta CDR3 regions were amplified from genomic DNA by means of the immunoSEQ Assay, a bias-controlled multiplex PCR. The authors' pipeline ran thus. Within the assay, amplification of reference gene primers was used to estimate how many nucleated cells each sample contained. Sequence reads were collapsed and filtered to measure the absolute abundance of every unique TCRbeta CDR3 rearrangement. For each sample, productive Simpson clonality was calculated as the square root of Simpson's diversity index across productive rearrangements. TCRdb took this table from immuneACCESS and kept in-frame rearrangements with V and J called. Such tables lack part of the clones; where checked against another copy, unresolved V genes explain under half of the gap, and the rest is unexplained. V and J calls and clone size are given by that table; D and trimming were obtained from the DNA. The sample records 350,000 to 450,000 clones, roughly 86% of which are singletons. About 2.9% of the sample is in the top ten clones.

A word on this clone: Its antigen is unknown. No quality values exist for individual bases; no much larger clone is one base distant.

The investigation overall reported the following: The quantity of clinical and demographic metadata differed by source and by participant and was supplied without curation.

The sequence derives from a human donor in a cohort sampled during active COVID-19. The sample was peripheral blood.

The CDR3 reads CASSTPSGSGTDTQYF. The base sequence is TGTGCCAGCAGTACCCCTAGCGGGAGCGGGACAGATACGCAGTATTTT. The receptor chain draws on TRBV6-2 or TRBV6-3 and TRBJ2-3; TRBD2 agrees with 10 junctional bases. Taken from cysteine to phenylalanine, the CDR3 has 16 residues. The entry retains the CDR3 DNA only, 48 bases that are in frame from base 1. From V the trimming removes 5 bases and from J it removes 3 bases, while the gene matches leave 8 bases of the junction unaccounted for. The germline V gene supplies CDR1 MNHEY and CDR2 SVGEGT.